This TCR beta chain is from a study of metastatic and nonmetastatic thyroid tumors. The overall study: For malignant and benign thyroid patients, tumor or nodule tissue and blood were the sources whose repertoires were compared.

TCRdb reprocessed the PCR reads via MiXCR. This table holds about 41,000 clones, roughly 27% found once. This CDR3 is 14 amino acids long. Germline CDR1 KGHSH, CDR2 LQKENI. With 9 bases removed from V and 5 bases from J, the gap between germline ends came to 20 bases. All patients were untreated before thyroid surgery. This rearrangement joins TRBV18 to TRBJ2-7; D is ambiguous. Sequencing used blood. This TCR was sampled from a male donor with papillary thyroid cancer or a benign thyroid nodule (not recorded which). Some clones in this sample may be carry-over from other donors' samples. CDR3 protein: CARSIRRTPNEQYF. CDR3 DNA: TGTGCCAGATCTATTCGACGGACGCCCAACGAGCAGTACTTC.